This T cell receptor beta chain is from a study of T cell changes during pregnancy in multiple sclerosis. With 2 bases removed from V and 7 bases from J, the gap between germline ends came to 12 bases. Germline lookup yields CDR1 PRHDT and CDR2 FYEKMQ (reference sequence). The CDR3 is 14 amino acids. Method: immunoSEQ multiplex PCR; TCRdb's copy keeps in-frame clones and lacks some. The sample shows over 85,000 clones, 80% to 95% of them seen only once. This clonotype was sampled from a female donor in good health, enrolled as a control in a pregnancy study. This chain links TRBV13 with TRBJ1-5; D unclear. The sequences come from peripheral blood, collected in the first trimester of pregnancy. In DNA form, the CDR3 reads TGTGCCAGCAGCTTACGGGGATCTGGGCAGCCCCAGCATTTT. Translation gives CASSLRGSGQPQHF.